Described below is a single T cell receptor beta chain sequence and its context. Its antigen is undetermined. Libraries were prepared by immunoSEQ multiplex PCR; TCRdb keeps only in-frame clonotypes and omits some of them. The data contain 100,000 to 150,000 clones, approximately 85% of them singletons. Per germline, CDR1 LNHDA and CDR2 SQIVND (reference sequence). Trimming removed 7 bases from V and 3 bases from J, with 16 bases in between. The CDR3 spans 15 residues. The entry originates in a study of cytotoxic CD8 clonotypes in ibrutinib-treated CLL. General study points: Sampling times, which were not matched between the groups, differed between sustained-remission patients and progressing patients. Public clonotypes were seen rarely and were contracted or stable on treatment.

This specimen consisted of PBMCs, obtained after 24 months of ibrutinib treatment. This sequence joins TRBV19 and TRBJ1-5; D unresolved. The TCR comes from a human donor with chronic lymphocytic leukemia. The CDR3 protein is CASTRGGRINQPQHF. DNA for the CDR3: TGTGCCAGTACCCGAGGAGGCAGAATCAATCAGCCCCAGCATTTT.